The 10 T cell receptor beta chains below come from one sample, sequenced in a study of T cells in Graves' hyperthyroidism and ophthalmopathy. Amplification of TCR beta CDR3 regions used RNA as the template. The TCR CDR3 first-round RT-PCR relied on the HTBI primer set. Each CDR3 protein is one row after TCRdb ran MiXCR on the multiplex PCR reads. The sample contains under 300,000 distinct CDR3 sequences, 22% of which appear only once. Sequencing was performed on blood. Receptor source: a man younger than 45 with Graves' ophthalmopathy.

This clonotype was observed a few times. The chain joins TRBV6-1 to TRBJ2-3; D gene unclear. The CDR3 loop spans 13 amino acids. The germline CDR1 and CDR2 sequences are MNHNS and SASEGT. V dropped 6 bases and J dropped 2 bases, with 9 bases sitting between them. In nucleotides, the CDR3 is TGTGCCAGCAGCGGTTTAGCCACAGATACGCAGTATTTT. Its protein product is CASSGLATDTQYF.

The V gene is TRBV3-1, the J gene TRBJ2-7, with 14 nucleotides matching TRBD2. Germline loops: CDR1 LGHDT, CDR2 YNNKEL (reference sequence). The CDR3 has 14 residues. The junction had 3 bases not matched to a gene; V was cut back by 8 bases and J by 3 bases. CDR3 nucleotides: TGTGCCAGCCAAGGACTAGCGGGAGGCTACGAGCAGTACTTC. As protein: CASQGLAGGYEQYF.

This clonotype was picked up many times. The J gene is TRBJ2-7, the V gene TRBV5-1; D might be TRBD1 (6 bases). There are 13 residues in the CDR3. V shed 6 bases and J shed 3 bases, with 13 bases lying between them. The germline gives CDR1 SGHRS, CDR2 YFSETQ. Written as DNA, the CDR3 is TGCGCCAGCATGCAGGGGTTCGGCTACGAGCAGTACTTC. Amino acid sequence: CASMQGFGYEQYF.

Only a few counts were recorded for this clonotype. The chain links TRBV13 to TRBJ2-7; D is uncertain. Germline CDR1 reads PRHDT; CDR2 reads FYEKMQ (reference sequence). CDR3 length equals 13 residues. V lost 1 base to trimming and J lost 3 bases, with 7 bases between them. The CDR3 region has the DNA TGTGCCAGCAGCTTAGCGGCAGACTACGAGCAGTACTTC. Translated: CASSLAADYEQYF.

This clonotype was seen at least ten times. The genes are TRBV20-1 and TRBJ2-5; 7 bases align to TRBD1. After removal of 1 base from V and 2 bases from J, the junction contained 1 base not matched to a gene. The CDR3 is made up of 13 amino acids. In germline, CDR1 is DFQATT, CDR2 SNEGSKA (reference sequence). CDR3 in DNA: TGCAGTGCTAGAGGCAGGGGGCAAGAGACCCAGTACTTC. Translating it yields CSARGRGQETQYF.

This clonotype has only a few counts. The chain uses TRBV4-2 and TRBJ2-2; D uncertain. This CDR3 comprises 16 residues. Germline assignment: CDR1 LGHNA and CDR2 YNFKEQ. V was pared by 1 base and J by 0 bases, with 9 bases between. The CDR3, as DNA: TGTGCCAGCAGCCAAGTAATACTTTCGAACACCGGGGAGCTGTTTTTT. As protein: CASSQVILSNTGELFF.

In DNA, the CDR3 is TGTGCCAGTAGTTCCCGGACTAGAGATACGCAGTATTTT. Protein sequence: CASSSRTRDTQYF. The genes are TRBV19 and TRBJ2-3; TRBD2 agrees at 7 bases. CDR3 length equals 13 residues. J gave up 5 bases and V 5 bases, and 4 bases lay outside the gene matches. Germline V lookup: CDR1 LNHDA, CDR2 SQIVND (reference sequence).

V usage is TRBV7-9 and J usage is TRBJ2-2; TRBD2 aligns across 10 bases. Germline-derived CDR1 and CDR2 are SEHNR and FQNEAQ (reference sequence). This CDR3 region has 15 residues. J gave up 5 bases and V 5 bases, and 5 bases lay outside the gene matches. CDR3 sequence: CASSPGLADTGELFF. The CDR3 DNA reads as TGTGCCAGCAGCCCAGGACTAGCGGATACCGGGGAGCTGTTTTTT.

The chain uses TRBV5-1 and TRBJ1-1; 8 bases map to TRBD1. Germline lookup yields CDR1 SGHRS and CDR2 YFSETQ. The CDR3 is 15 amino acids. V shed 5 bases and J 1 base; nucleotides not matched to a gene: 7. This chain's CDR3 is CASRPDDRGNTEAFF. For the CDR3, the DNA is TGCGCCAGCAGGCCGGACGACAGGGGGAACACTGAAGCTTTCTTT. The full variable domain, with the rest looked up from reference TRBV5-1 and TRBJ1-1, is KAGVTQTPRYLIKTRGQQVTLSCSPISGHRSVSWYQQTPGQGLQFLFEYFSETQRNKGNFPGRFSGRQFSNSRSEMNVSTLELGDSALYLCASRPDDRGNTEAFFGQGTRLTVV.

The chain employs TRBV15 and TRBJ2-3, with D possibly called TRBD1 or TRBD2 (5 bases each). The germline gives CDR1 LNHNV, CDR2 YYDKDF (reference sequence). CDR3 size: 14 residues. Trimming shortened V by 4 bases and J by 1 base, and 9 bases separated the two germline ends. CDR3 protein: CATSKTGRTDTQYF. DNA of the CDR3: TGTGCCACCAGCAAAACGGGACGCACAGATACGCAGTATTTT.